The 15 T cell receptor beta chains listed next were all sequenced from one sample in a study of CD8+CD57+ T cells in acquired aplastic anemia. Genomic DNA, the template, was used for profiling of the TCR beta VDJ and CDR3. TCRdb independently ran MiXCR on the reads; one entry per CDR3 protein. The sample consists of about 160,000 distinct CDR3 sequences, approximately 44% of them appearing once. The sample taken for sequencing was sorted CD4+, CD8+, or CD8+CD57+ T cells (not recorded which) from PBMCs. The receptors shown here come from a human donor in good health.

In this sample, this clonotype turned up many times. This rearrangement joins TRBV20-1 to TRBJ1-1, with D possibly being TRBD1 (5 bases). The CDR3 loop spans 15 amino acids. Germline-derived CDR1 and CDR2 are DFQATT and SNEGSKA (reference sequence). Trimming left V 2 bases short and J 5 bases short, with 18 bases between. CDR3 DNA sequence: TGCAGTGCTAGACCTCCCGGGACCGGGGTGACTGAAGCTTTCTTT. Encoded protein: CSARPPGTGVTEAFF.

The table lists this clonotype with many counts. CDR3 coding DNA: TGTGCCATCAGTGAGTCGCAAGTGGGGAGTGAGCAGTTCTTC. Its protein is CAISESQVGSEQFF. The rearrangement links TRBV10-3 to TRBJ2-1, with D perhaps TRBD2 (5 bases). Per the germline V gene, CDR1 is ENHRY and CDR2 is SYGVKD. CDR3 length equals 14 residues. The ends were cut back, 0 bases at V and 9 bases at J, with 12 bases in the middle.

The chain is built from TRBV7-3 and TRBJ2-1, with D possibly being TRBD2 (5 bases). Germline CDR1 is SGHTA and CDR2 is FQGTGA. Trimming took 5 bases from V and 6 from J, leaving 11 bases between them. The CDR3 runs to 13 residues. The CDR3 is CASSRPGINEQFF. CDR3 in DNA: TGTGCCAGCAGCCGGCCGGGAATCAATGAGCAGTTCTTC.

The chain recombines TRBV28 with TRBJ2-1; D not resolved. The germline V gene encodes CDR1 MDHEN and CDR2 SYDVKM. The CDR3 runs to 15 residues. V dropped 5 bases and J dropped 6 bases, with 17 bases sitting between them. DNA for the CDR3: TGTGCCAGCAGTACCACCATAGAAGGGCTCAATGAGCAGTTCTTC. Protein product: CASSTTIEGLNEQFF.

The sample holds many counts of this clonotype. The chain recombines TRBV24-1 with TRBJ2-7, with 10 bases lining up with TRBD1. V lost 8 bases to trimming and J lost 4 bases; unmatched junction nucleotides: 13. In germline, CDR1 is KGHDR, CDR2 SFDVKD. The CDR3 spans 16 residues. As DNA, the CDR3 is TGTGCCACCACCTACGGGGGGGGACAGGGGTCGTACGAGCAGTACTTC. Amino acid sequence: CATTYGGGQGSYEQYF.

The chain combines TRBV12-3 or TRBV12-4 with TRBJ1-4; D is unresolved. V gave up 3 bases and J gave up 7 bases, with 12 bases separating them. The length of the CDR3 is 14 residues. The CDR3 is CASSLKASFEKLFF. CDR3 coding DNA: TGTGCCAGCAGTTTGAAGGCCTCTTTTGAAAAACTGTTTTTT.

Only a few counts were recorded for this clonotype. The chain carries TRBV20-1 and TRBJ2-3; D may be TRBD2 (6 bases). This CDR3 comprises 14 residues. V gave up 1 base and J gave up 3 bases, with 11 bases separating them. Germline CDR1 is DFQATT and CDR2 is SNEGSKA (reference sequence). The CDR3 sequence: CSARGRGGTDTQYF. CDR3 nucleotides: TGCAGTGCTAGAGGGCGGGGCGGGACAGATACGCAGTATTTT.

This clonotype was recorded only once. CDR3 residues: CASSFGGETQYF. The CDR3 region has the DNA TGTGCCAGCAGCTTTGGTGGAGAGACCCAGTACTTC. The chain carries TRBV7-9 and TRBJ2-5, with no clear D. Trimming cost V 3 bases and J 4 bases, with 6 bases left between them. The V gene's germline CDR1 is SEHNR and CDR2 FQNEAQ (reference sequence). CDR3 size: 12 residues.

This clonotype showed up many times. The J gene is TRBJ2-1, the V gene TRBV7-3; D perhaps matches TRBD2 (6 bases). V was shortened by 5 bases and J by 10 bases, with 12 bases between the two germline ends. Germline values: CDR1 SGHTA, CDR2 FQGTGA. This CDR3 spans 12 amino acids. CDR3: CASSRQGGEQFF. The CDR3 DNA follows: TGTGCCAGCAGCCGTCAAGGAGGGGAGCAGTTCTTC.

The J gene is TRBJ2-2, the V gene TRBV9; 9 bases align to TRBD1. The CDR3 extends over 19 amino acids. V lost 3 bases, J lost 4 bases, and 16 bases stayed unmatched. In germline, CDR1 is SGDLS, CDR2 YYNGEE. The CDR3 DNA sequence: TGTGCCAGCAGCGCCCGCCCTGTAAGGGACAGGGTAGCCACCGGGGAGCTGTTTTTT. Protein sequence: CASSARPVRDRVATGELFF.

This chain links TRBV10-1 with TRBJ2-1; 10 bases align to TRBD2. CDR1 WNHNN and CDR2 SYGVQD come from the germline V gene (reference sequence). The junction had 8 bases not matched to a gene; V was cut back by 3 bases and J by 0 bases. This CDR3 contains 18 residues. The CDR3 bases are TGCGCCAGCAGTGAAGGACTAGCGGCCCTAATCTCCTACAATGAGCAGTTCTTC. Its protein is CASSEGLAALISYNEQFF.

The V call is TRBV20-1, the J call TRBJ1-3; unclear D gene. The V end lost 6 bases, the J end lost 0 bases, and 12 bases lay between the germline ends. Germline V gives CDR1 DFQATT, CDR2 SNEGSKA (reference sequence). This CDR3 has 14 amino acids. CDR3 nucleotide sequence: TGCAGTGCCCCGGATACGGCCTCTGGAAACACCATATATTTT. This encodes CSAPDTASGNTIYF.

This CDR3 reads CASSWLGGKVGQFF. For the CDR3, the DNA is TGTGCCAGCAGTTGGCTAGGGGGCAAGGTTGGGCAGTTCTTC. The chain links TRBV14 to TRBJ2-1, with 7 nucleotides matching TRBD1. V was clipped by 6 bases and J by 12 bases; unmatched bases: 14. CDR3 length equals 14 residues. Germline values: CDR1 SGHDN, CDR2 FVKESK.

The chain has TRBV6-4 and TRBJ1-5; TRBD1 agrees at 7 bases. Per the germline V gene, CDR1 is MRHNA and CDR2 is SNTAGT. The CDR3 is 15 amino acids. The J segment lost 7 bases and the V segment lost 4 bases, leaving 10 bases of the junction unmatched. The CDR3 region is CASSATGRNRQPQHF. The CDR3, as DNA: TGTGCCAGCAGTGCGACAGGGAGGAATCGACAGCCCCAGCATTTT.

As concerns this clonotype: A much more abundant neighbour one base away suggests this may be a read error. The chain couples TRBV7-2 to TRBJ2-7; 11 bases fit TRBD1. The CDR3 covers 17 residues. CDR1 SGHTA and CDR2 FQGNSA come from the germline V gene. The CDR3 DNA reads as TGCGCCAGCAGCTTGGGGGGGAGTGGGACAGGGGGCTACGAGCAGTACTTC. It codes for CASSLGGSGTGGYEQYF.